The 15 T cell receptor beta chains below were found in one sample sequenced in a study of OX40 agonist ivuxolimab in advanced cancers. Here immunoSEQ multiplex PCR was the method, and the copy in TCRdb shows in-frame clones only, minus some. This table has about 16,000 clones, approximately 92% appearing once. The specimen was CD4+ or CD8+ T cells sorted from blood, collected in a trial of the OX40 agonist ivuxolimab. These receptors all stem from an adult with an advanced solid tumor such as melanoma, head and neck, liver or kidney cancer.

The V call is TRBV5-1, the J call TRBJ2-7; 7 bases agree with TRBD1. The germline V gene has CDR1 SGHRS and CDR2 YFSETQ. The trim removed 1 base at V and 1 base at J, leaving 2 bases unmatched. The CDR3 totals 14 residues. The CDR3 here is CASSLTTGSYEQYF. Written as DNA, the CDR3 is TGCGCCAGCAGCTTGACGACAGGGTCCTACGAGCAGTACTTC.

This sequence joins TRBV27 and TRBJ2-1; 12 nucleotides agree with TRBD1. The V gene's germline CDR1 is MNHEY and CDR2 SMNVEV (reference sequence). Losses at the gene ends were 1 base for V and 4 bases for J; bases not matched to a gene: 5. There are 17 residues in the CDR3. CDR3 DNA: TGTGCCAGCAGTTTATGGTGGGACAGGGGGCAGTACAATGAGCAGTTCTTC. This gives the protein CASSLWWDRGQYNEQFF.

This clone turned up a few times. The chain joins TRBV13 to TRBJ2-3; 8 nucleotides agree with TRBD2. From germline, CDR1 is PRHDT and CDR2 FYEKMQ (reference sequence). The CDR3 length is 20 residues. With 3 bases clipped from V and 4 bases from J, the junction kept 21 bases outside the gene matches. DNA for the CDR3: TGTGCCAGCAGCTTCCGACCTTCTAGCGGGTCCGGAGGGTGGTCAGATACGCAGTATTTT. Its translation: CASSFRPSSGSGGWSDTQYF.

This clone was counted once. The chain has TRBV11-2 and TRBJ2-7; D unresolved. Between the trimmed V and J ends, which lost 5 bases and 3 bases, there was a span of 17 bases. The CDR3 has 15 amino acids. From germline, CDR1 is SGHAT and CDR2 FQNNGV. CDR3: CASSQEETENYEQYF. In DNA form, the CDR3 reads TGTGCCAGCAGCCAAGAAGAAACGGAAAACTACGAGCAGTACTTC.

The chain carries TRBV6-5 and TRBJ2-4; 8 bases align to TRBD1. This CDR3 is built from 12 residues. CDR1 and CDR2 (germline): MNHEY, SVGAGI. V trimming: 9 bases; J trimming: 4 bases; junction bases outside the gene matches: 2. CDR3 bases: TGTGCCAGTAGGACAGGGAAAAACATTCAGTACTTC. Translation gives CASRTGKNIQYF.

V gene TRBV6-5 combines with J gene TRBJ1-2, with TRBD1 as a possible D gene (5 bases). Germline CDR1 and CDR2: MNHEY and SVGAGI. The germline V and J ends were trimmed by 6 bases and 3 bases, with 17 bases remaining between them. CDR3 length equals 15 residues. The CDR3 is CASRRGRGKDYGYTF. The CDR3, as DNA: TGTGCCAGCAGGAGGGGTCGGGGGAAAGACTATGGCTACACCTTC.

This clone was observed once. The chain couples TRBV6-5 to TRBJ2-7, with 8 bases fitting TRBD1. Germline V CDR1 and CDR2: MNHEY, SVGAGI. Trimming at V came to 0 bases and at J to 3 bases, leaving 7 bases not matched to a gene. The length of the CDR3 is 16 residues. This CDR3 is CASSYSSGTGNYEQYF. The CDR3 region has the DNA TGTGCCAGCAGTTACTCGTCAGGGACAGGCAACTACGAGCAGTACTTC.

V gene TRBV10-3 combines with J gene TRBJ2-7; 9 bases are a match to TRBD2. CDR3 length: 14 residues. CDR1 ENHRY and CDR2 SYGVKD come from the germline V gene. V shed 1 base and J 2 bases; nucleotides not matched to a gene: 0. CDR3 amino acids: CAISELAGAYEQYF. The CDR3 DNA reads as TGTGCCATCAGTGAGTTAGCGGGAGCCTACGAGCAGTACTTC.

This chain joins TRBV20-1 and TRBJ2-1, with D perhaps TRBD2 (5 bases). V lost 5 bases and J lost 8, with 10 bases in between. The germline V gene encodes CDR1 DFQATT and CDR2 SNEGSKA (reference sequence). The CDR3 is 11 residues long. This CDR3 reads CSAGSVDEQFF. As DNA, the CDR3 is TGCAGTGCTGGGAGTGTCGATGAGCAGTTCTTC.

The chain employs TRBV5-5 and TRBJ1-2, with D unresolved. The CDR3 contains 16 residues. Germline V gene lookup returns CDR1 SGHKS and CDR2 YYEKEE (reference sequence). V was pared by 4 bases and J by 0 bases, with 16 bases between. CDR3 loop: CASSPPWTVTNYGYTF. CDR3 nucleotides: TGTGCCAGCAGCCCACCTTGGACGGTTACTAACTATGGCTACACCTTC.

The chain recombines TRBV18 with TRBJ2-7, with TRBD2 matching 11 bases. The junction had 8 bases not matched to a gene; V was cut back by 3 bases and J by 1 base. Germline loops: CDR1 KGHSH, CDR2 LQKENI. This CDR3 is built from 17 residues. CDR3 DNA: TGTGCCAGCTCACCGACGGCTAGCGGGAGGTATTCCTACGAGCAGTACTTC. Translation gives CASSPTASGRYSYEQYF.

The CDR3 DNA follows: TGTGCCAGCAGCTTCGCACAGGGGTTAGACCTAAGGTACGAGCAGTACTTC. Protein product: CASSFAQGLDLRYEQYF. The chain combines TRBV7-9 with TRBJ2-7; 7 bases line up with TRBD1. Germline trimming cut 3 bases from V and 4 bases from J; bases unmatched to any gene: 15. Germline CDR1 SEHNR, CDR2 FQNEAQ (reference sequence). The CDR3 runs to 17 residues.

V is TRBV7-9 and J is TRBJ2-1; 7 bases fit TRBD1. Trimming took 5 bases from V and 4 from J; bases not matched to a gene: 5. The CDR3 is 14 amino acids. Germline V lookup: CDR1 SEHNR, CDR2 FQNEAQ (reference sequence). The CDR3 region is CASSTSGQYNEQFF. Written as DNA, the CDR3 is TGTGCCAGCAGCACCTCGGGACAGTACAATGAGCAGTTCTTC. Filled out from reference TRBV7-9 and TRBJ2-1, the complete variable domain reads DTGVSQNPRHKITKRGQNVTFRCDPISEHNRLYWYRQTLGQGPEFLTYFQNEAQLEKSRLLSDRFSAERPKGSFSTLEIQRTEQGDSAMYLCASSTSGQYNEQFFGPGTRLTVL.

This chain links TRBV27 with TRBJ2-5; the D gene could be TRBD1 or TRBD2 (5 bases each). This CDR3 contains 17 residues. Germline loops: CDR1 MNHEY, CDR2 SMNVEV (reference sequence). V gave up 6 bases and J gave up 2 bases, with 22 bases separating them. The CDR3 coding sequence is TGTGCCAGCAGCCGTGGGGTTGCCCGGGACCAACAAGAGACCCAGTACTTC. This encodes CASSRGVARDQQETQYF.

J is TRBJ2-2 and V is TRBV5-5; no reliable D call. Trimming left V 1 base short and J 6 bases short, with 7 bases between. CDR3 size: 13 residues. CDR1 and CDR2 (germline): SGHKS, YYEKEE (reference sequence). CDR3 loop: CASSLNLAGELFF. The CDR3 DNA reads TGTGCCAGCAGCTTGAATCTAGCCGGGGAGCTGTTTTTT.